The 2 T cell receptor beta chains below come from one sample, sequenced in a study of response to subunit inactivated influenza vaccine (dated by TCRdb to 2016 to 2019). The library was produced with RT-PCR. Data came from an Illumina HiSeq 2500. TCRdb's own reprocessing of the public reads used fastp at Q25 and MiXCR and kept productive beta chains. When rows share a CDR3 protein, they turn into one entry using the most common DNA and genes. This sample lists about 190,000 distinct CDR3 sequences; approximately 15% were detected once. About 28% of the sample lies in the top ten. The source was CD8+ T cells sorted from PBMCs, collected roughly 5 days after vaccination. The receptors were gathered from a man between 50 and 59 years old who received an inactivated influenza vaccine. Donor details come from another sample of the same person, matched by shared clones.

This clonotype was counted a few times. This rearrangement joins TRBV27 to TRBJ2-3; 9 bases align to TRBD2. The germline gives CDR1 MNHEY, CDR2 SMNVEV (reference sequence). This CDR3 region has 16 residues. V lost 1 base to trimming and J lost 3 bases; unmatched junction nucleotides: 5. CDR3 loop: CASSLLAGDGTDTQYF. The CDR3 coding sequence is TGTGCCAGCAGTTTATTAGCGGGGGATGGAACAGATACGCAGTATTTT.

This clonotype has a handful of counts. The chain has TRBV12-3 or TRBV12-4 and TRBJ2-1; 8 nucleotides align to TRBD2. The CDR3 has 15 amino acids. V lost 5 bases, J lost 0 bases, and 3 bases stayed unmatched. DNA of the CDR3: TGTGCCAGCAGTCTTCGGGGGGGCTCCTACAATGAGCAGTTCTTC. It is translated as CASSLRGGSYNEQFF.